This T cell receptor beta chain appears in the sequencing data of a study of blood T cell repertoires in COVID-19. Study-level background: Acute-phase and convalescent COVID-19 samples originated in the United States, Italy and Spain. T cells, B-cell-depleted T cells, or PBMCs supplied cDNA or gDNA.

In the authors' methods: Reference gene primer amplification gave estimated nucleated cell counts. This table comes from immunoSEQ multiplex PCR, and its TCRdb copy is limited to in-frame clones, with some not included. The D gene and trimming were derived from the DNA, and the V and J assignments and clone size from that table. This sample has about 200,000 clones, with almost 85% found just once. The CDR3 spans 19 residues. With 1 base removed from V and 1 base from J, the gap between germline ends came to 17 bases. CDR1 and CDR2 (germline): SGHVS, FNYEAQ. The origin of this receptor is a woman in her seventies with active or convalescent COVID-19. Sequencing was done on a sample of peripheral blood. V gene TRBV7-6 combines with J gene TRBJ2-6; TRBD2 might be the D (6 bases). CDR3 in amino acids: CASSLDRGLPASGANVLTF. The CDR3 DNA follows: TGTGCCAGCAGCTTAGATCGGGGACTGCCGGCGTCTGGGGCCAACGTCCTGACTTTC.